The 11 T cell receptor beta chains below come from one sample, sequenced in a study of CD8+CD57+ T cells in acquired aplastic anemia. Genomic DNA acted as the template from which TCR beta VDJ combination and CDR3 sequence profiling were carried out. A single record per CDR3 protein comes from TCRdb applying MiXCR to the reads. The table shows about 130,000 distinct CDR3 sequences, with 40% to 60% occurring only once. The sample was sorted CD4+, CD8+, or CD8+CD57+ T cells (not recorded which) from PBMCs. The receptors come from a human donor in good health, serving as a control.

This clonotype was recorded at least ten times. This rearrangement joins TRBV19 to TRBJ1-1, with TRBD1 matching 8 bases. CDR1 and CDR2 from the germline V gene are LNHDA and SQIVND (reference sequence). J was trimmed by 2 bases and V by 3 bases; bases with no gene match: 11. The CDR3 consists of 17 residues. CDR3: CASSIGPGGWGNTEAFF. CDR3 coding DNA: TGTGCCAGTAGTATTGGACCAGGGGGCTGGGGTAACACTGAAGCTTTCTTT. The full variable domain, completed using reference TRBV19 and TRBJ1-1, is DGGITQSPKYLFRKEGQNVTLSCEQNLNHDAMYWYRQDPGQGLRLIYYSQIVNDFQKGDIAEGYSVSREKKESFPLTVTSAQKNPTAFYLCASSIGPGGWGNTEAFFGQGTRLTVV.

The J gene is TRBJ1-2, the V gene TRBV24-1; D is unresolved. The CDR3 is made up of 14 amino acids. V lost 4 bases and J 4 bases, leaving 12 bases between the germline ends. The germline V gene encodes CDR1 KGHDR and CDR2 SFDVKD. The CDR3 DNA follows: TGTGCCACCAGTGACATAGACAAACTCTATGGCTACACCTTC. As protein: CATSDIDKLYGYTF.

The chain carries TRBV19 and TRBJ1-1; no clear D gene. V was clipped by 3 bases and J by 3 bases, with 20 bases between them. The germline CDR1 and CDR2 sequences are LNHDA and SQIVND (reference sequence). The length of the CDR3 is 17 residues. CDR3 nucleotide sequence: TGTGCCAGTAGTATTCCCGGGGTCCCTTACGGGGACACTGAAGCTTTCTTT. It encodes CASSIPGVPYGDTEAFF.

The genes are TRBV29-1 and TRBJ2-6, with TRBD1 matching 7 bases. Germline V CDR1 and CDR2: SQVTM, ANQGSEA. V shed 5 bases, J shed 2 bases, and the junction held 3 bases outside the gene matches. The CDR3 loop spans 14 amino acids. The CDR3 DNA reads as TGCAGCGTTACCGACAGGGCTGGGGCCAACGTCCTGACTTTC. Translating gives CSVTDRAGANVLTF.

V is TRBV10-3 and J is TRBJ2-1; TRBD2 might be the D (5 bases). V was clipped by 2 bases and J by 7 bases, with 18 bases between them. Germline CDR1 is ENHRY and CDR2 is SYGVKD. The CDR3 consists of 16 residues. The CDR3 protein is CAISEGGHGLVNEQFF. The DNA for the CDR3 is TGTGCCATCAGTGAGGGAGGCCACGGTCTAGTTAATGAGCAGTTCTTC.

V and J are TRBV11-1 and TRBJ1-2; the match to TRBD1 covers 7 bases. The CDR3 spans 16 residues. Germline assignment: CDR1 SGHAT and CDR2 FQDESV (reference sequence). V trimming: 0 bases; J trimming: 3 bases; junction bases outside the gene matches: 7. The CDR3 loop reads CASSLASGTADYGYTF. CDR3 DNA sequence: TGTGCCAGCAGCTTAGCAAGTGGGACAGCTGACTATGGCTACACCTTC.

The chain couples TRBV19 to TRBJ2-2, with 8 bases that match TRBD1. The CDR3 extends over 17 amino acids. V dropped 5 bases and J dropped 7; count of bases not matched to a gene: 15. Per the germline V gene, CDR1 is LNHDA and CDR2 is SQIVND (reference sequence). The CDR3 reads CASSQGPNRGYVGELFF. The DNA of the CDR3 is TGTGCCAGTAGTCAAGGACCCAACAGGGGGTACGTCGGGGAGCTGTTTTTT. Looking up the rest from reference TRBV19 and TRBJ2-2 gives the full variable domain: DGGITQSPKYLFRKEGQNVTLSCEQNLNHDAMYWYRQDPGQGLRLIYYSQIVNDFQKGDIAEGYSVSREKKESFPLTVTSAQKNPTAFYLCASSQGPNRGYVGELFFGEGSRLTVL.

The chain couples TRBV19 to TRBJ1-2; 9 nucleotides align to TRBD1. CDR1 LNHDA and CDR2 SQIVND come from the germline V gene (reference sequence). CDR3 length equals 14 residues. Trimming cost V 7 bases and J 3 bases; bases outside gene matches: 6. The DNA for the CDR3 is TGTGCCAGTACTGCGGACAGGGGAGACTATGGCTACACCTTC. Translation: CASTADRGDYGYTF.

This clonotype was counted many times. The chain uses TRBV25-1 and TRBJ1-6, with a possible D match to TRBD1 (6 bases). This CDR3 has 15 residues. Trimming removed 2 bases from V and 4 bases from J, with 9 bases in between. The germline V gene encodes CDR1 MGHDK and CDR2 SYGVNS. In nucleotides, the CDR3 is TGTGCCAGCAGTGAAAGTACAGGGTATAATTCACCCCTCCACTTT. Translated: CASSESTGYNSPLHF.

The V call is TRBV7-9, the J call TRBJ2-7; D may be TRBD1 (7 bases). Trimming removed 5 bases from V and 7 bases from J, with 18 bases in between. The CDR3 covers 14 residues. In germline, CDR1 is SEHNR, CDR2 FQNEAQ (reference sequence). CDR3 DNA: TGTGCCAGCAGCAACGACAGGGCCGCGGGAGAGCAGTACTTC. Translation: CASSNDRAAGEQYF.

This chain connects TRBV7-9 to TRBJ2-3, with D possibly being TRBD1 (6 bases). The CDR3 has 14 amino acids. Germline loops: CDR1 SEHNR, CDR2 FQNEAQ (reference sequence). Trimming removed 6 bases from V and 2 bases from J, with 12 bases in between. The CDR3: CASSLGTYTDTQYF. CDR3 DNA: TGTGCCAGCAGTCTAGGGACATACACAGATACGCAGTATTTT.